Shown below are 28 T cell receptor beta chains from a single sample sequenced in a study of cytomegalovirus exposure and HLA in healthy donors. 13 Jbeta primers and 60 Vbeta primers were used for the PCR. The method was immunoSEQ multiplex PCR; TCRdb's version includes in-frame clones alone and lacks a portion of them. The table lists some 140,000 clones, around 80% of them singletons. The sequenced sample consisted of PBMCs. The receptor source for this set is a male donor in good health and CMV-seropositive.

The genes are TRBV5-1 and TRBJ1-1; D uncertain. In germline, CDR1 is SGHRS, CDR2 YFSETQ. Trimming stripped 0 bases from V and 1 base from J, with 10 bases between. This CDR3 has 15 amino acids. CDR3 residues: CASSLGQSPNTEAFF. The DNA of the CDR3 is TGCGCCAGCAGCTTGGGTCAGTCGCCGAACACTGAAGCTTTCTTT.

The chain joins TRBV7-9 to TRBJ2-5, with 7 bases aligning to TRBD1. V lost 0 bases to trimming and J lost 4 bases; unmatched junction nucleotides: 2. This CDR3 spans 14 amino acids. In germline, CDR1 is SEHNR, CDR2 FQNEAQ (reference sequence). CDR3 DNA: TGTGCCAGCAGCTTAGCAGGGGGCCGAGAGACCCAGTACTTC. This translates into CASSLAGGRETQYF.

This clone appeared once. The CDR3 loop is CASSVVTGMGETQYF. The DNA of the CDR3 is TGTGCCAGCAGCGTAGTGACGGGAATGGGGGAGACCCAGTACTTC. This chain connects TRBV9 to TRBJ2-5; D possibly corresponds to TRBD2 (5 bases). CDR1 and CDR2 (germline): SGDLS, YYNGEE. The CDR3 is 15 residues long. Trimming stripped 0 bases from V and 5 bases from J, with 14 bases between.

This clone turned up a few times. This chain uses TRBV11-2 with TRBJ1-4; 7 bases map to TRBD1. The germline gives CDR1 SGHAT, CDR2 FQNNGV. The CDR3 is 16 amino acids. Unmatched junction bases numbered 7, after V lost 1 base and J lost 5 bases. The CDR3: CASSLGRGQLNEKLFF. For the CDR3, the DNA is TGTGCCAGCAGCTTAGGCCGGGGACAGCTGAATGAAAAACTGTTTTTT. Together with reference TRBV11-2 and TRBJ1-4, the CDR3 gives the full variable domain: EAGVAQSPRYKIIEKRQSVAFWCNPISGHATLYWYQQILGQGPKLLIQFQNNGVVDDSQLPKDRFSAERLKGVDSTLKIQPAKLEDSAVYLCASSLGRGQLNEKLFFGSGTQLSVL.

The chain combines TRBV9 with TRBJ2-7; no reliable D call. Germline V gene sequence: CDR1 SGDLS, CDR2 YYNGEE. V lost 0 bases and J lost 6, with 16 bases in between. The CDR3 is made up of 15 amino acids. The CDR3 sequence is CASSVDGWSSGEQYF. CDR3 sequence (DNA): TGTGCCAGCAGCGTAGATGGTTGGAGCTCGGGCGAGCAGTACTTC.

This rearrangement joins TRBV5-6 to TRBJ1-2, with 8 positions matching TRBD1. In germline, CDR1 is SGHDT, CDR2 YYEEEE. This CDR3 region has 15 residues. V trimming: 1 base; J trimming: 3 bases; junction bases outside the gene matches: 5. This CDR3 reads CASSLLTGEDYGYTF. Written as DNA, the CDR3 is TGTGCCAGCAGCTTGTTGACAGGGGAGGACTATGGCTACACCTTC.

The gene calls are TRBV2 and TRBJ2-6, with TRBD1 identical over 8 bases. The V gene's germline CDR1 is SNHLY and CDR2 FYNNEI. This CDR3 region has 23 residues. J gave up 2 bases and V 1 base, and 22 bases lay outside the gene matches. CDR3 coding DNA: TGTGCCAGCAGTGAAGAGGGGAGCAGGGGGCAGTTCTTTCTGGGCGCTGGGGCCAACGTCCTGACTTTC. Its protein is CASSEEGSRGQFFLGAGANVLTF.

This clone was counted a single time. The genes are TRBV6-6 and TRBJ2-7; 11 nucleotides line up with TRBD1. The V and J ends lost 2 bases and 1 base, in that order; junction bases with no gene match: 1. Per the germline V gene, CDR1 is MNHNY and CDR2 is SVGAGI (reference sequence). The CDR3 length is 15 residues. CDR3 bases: TGTGCCAGCAGTTACGGGACAGGGGGGTCCTACGAGCAGTACTTC. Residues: CASSYGTGGSYEQYF.

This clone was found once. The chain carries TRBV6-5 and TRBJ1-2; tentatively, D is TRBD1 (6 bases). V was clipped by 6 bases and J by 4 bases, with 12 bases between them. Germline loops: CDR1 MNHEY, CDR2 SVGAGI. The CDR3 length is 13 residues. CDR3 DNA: TGTGCCAGCAGAAAGGACAGCCCCTATGGCTACACCTTC. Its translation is CASRKDSPYGYTF.

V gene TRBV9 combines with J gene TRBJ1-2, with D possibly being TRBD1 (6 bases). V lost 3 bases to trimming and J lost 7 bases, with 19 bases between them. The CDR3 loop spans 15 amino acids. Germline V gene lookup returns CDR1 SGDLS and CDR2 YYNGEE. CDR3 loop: CASSATTGPRSGYTF. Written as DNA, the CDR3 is TGTGCCAGCAGCGCGACCACAGGGCCCCGGAGTGGCTACACCTTC. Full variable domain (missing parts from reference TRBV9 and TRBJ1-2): DSGVTQTPKHLITATGQRVTLRCSPRSGDLSVYWYQQSLDQGLQFLIQYYNGEERAKGNILERFSAQQFPDLHSELNLSSLELGDSALYFCASSATTGPRSGYTFGSGTRLTVV.

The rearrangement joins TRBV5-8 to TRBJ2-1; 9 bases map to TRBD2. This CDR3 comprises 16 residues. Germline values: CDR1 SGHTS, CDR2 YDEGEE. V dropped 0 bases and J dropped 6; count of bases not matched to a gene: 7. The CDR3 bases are TGTGCCAGCAGCTTGGGCGCGGGACTAGCTATCAATGAGCAGTTCTTC. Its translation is CASSLGAGLAINEQFF.

The CDR3 DNA reads TGCGCCAGCAGCCAAGATCGGACAGAAGAGACCCAGTACTTC. Its translation is CASSQDRTEETQYF. V gene TRBV4-1 combines with J gene TRBJ2-5; the D gene is possibly TRBD1 (6 bases). The CDR3 length is 14 residues. The V end was cut by 0 bases, the J end by 3 bases, with 8 bases between. Germline-derived CDR1 and CDR2 are MGHRA and YSYEKL.

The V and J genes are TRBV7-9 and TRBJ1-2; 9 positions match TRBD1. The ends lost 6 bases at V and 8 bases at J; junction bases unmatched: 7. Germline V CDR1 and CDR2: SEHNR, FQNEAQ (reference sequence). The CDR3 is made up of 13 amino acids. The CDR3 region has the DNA TGTGCCAGCAGGCAACAGGGGGCATTGGGCTACACCTTC. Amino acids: CASRQQGALGYTF.

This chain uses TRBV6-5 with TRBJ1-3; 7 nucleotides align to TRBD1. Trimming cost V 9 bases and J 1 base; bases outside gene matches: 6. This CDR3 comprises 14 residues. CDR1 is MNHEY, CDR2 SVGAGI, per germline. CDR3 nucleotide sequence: TGTGCCAGTACAGGGGATTTTTCTGGAAACACCATATATTTT. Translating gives CASTGDFSGNTIYF.

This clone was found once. For the CDR3, the DNA is TGTGCCAGCACCCAAAGGGGGACAGATAATTCACCCCTCCACTTT. Translated: CASTQRGTDNSPLHF. The V gene is TRBV2, the J gene TRBJ1-6; 7 nucleotides align to TRBD1. With V trimmed by 7 bases and J by 5 bases, 8 bases remained unmatched. There are 15 residues in the CDR3. CDR1 and CDR2 from the germline V gene are SNHLY and FYNNEI.

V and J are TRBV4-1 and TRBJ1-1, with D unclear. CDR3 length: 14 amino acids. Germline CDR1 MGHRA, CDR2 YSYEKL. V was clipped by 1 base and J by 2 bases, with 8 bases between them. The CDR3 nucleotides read TGCGCCAGCAGCCAAGGTACAGAAAACACTGAAGCTTTCTTT. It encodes CASSQGTENTEAFF.

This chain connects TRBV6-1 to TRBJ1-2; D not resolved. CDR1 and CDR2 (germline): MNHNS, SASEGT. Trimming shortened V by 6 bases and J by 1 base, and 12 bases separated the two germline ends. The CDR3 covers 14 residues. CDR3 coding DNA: TGTGCCAGCAGGGAGAACAATGTTAACTATGGCTACACCTTC. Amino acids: CASRENNVNYGYTF.

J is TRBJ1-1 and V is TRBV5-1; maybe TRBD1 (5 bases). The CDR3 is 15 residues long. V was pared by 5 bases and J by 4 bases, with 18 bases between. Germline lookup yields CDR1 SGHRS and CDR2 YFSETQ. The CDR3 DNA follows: TGCGCCAGCAGGGAGAGCGGGGGGGTTGTCACTGAAGCTTTCTTT. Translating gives CASRESGGVVTEAFF.

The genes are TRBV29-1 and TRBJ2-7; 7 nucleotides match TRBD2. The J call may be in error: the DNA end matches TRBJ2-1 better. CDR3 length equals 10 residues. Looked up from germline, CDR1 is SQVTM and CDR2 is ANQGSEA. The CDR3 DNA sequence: TGCAGCGTTGAAAGGGAGGGGCAGTTCTTC. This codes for CSVEREGQFF.

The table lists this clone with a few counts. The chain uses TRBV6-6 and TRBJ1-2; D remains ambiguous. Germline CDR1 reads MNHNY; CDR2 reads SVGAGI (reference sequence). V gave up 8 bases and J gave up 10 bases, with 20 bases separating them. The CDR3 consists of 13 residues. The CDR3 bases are TGTGCCAGCCTCTTTGTTGGCCTTCTCCACTACACCTTC. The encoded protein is CASLFVGLLHYTF.

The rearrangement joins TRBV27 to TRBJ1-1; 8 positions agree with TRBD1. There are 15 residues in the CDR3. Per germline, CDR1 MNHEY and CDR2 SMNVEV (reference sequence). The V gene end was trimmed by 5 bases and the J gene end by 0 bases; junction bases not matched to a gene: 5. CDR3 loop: CASSTRQGMNTEAFF. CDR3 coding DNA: TGTGCCAGCAGTACGAGACAGGGGATGAACACTGAAGCTTTCTTT.

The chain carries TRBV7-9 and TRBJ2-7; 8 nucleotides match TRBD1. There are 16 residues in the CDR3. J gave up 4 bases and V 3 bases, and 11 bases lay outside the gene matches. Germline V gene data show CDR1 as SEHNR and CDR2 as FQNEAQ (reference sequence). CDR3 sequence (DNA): TGTGCCAGCAGCTTTAGAACAGGGGGAACCTCTTACGAGCAGTACTTC. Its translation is CASSFRTGGTSYEQYF.

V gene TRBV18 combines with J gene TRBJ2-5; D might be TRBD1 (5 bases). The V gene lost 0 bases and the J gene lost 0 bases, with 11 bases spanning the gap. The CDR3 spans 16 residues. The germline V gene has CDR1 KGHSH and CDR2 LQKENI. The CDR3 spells CASSPPNVGDQETQYF. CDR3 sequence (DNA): TGTGCCAGCTCACCACCGAATGTAGGGGACCAAGAGACCCAGTACTTC.

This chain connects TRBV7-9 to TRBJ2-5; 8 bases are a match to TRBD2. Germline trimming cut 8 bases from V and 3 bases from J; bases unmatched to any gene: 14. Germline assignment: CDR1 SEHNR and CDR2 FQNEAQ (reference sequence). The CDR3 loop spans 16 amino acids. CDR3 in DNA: TGTGCCAGCGGCCACCCAAATGGGCGGGAGGAAGAGACCCAGTACTTC. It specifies CASGHPNGREEETQYF.

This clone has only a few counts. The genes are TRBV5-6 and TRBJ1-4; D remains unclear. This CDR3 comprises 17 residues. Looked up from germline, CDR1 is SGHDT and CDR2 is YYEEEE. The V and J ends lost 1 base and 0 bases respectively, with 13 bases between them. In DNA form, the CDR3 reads TGTGCCAGCAGCTTGTCCCTAACCGGTGCAACTAATGAAAAACTGTTTTTT. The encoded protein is CASSLSLTGATNEKLFF.

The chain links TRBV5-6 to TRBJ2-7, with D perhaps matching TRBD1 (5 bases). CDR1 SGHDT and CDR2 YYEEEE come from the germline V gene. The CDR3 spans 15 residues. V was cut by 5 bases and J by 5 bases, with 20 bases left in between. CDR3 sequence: CASRLTPRGGDEQYF. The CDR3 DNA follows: TGTGCCAGCAGACTCACTCCTAGGGGCGGCGACGAGCAGTACTTC.

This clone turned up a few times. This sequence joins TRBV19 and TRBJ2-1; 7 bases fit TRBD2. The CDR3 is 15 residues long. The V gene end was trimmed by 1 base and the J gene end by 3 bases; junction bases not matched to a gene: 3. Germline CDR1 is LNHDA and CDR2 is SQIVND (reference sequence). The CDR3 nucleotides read TGTGCCAGTAGTATAGTCCAGCGGGGCTACAATGAGCAGTTCTTC. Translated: CASSIVQRGYNEQFF. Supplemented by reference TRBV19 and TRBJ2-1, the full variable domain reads DGGITQSPKYLFRKEGQNVTLSCEQNLNHDAMYWYRQDPGQGLRLIYYSQIVNDFQKGDIAEGYSVSREKKESFPLTVTSAQKNPTAFYLCASSIVQRGYNEQFFGPGTRLTVL.

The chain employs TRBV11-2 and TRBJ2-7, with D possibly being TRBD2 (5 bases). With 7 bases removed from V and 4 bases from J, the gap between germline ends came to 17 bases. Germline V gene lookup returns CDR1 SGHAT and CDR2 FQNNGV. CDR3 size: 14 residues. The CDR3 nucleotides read TGTGCCAGCACCAAGCTCGGGGATGGTTACGAGCAGTACTTC. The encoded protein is CASTKLGDGYEQYF.